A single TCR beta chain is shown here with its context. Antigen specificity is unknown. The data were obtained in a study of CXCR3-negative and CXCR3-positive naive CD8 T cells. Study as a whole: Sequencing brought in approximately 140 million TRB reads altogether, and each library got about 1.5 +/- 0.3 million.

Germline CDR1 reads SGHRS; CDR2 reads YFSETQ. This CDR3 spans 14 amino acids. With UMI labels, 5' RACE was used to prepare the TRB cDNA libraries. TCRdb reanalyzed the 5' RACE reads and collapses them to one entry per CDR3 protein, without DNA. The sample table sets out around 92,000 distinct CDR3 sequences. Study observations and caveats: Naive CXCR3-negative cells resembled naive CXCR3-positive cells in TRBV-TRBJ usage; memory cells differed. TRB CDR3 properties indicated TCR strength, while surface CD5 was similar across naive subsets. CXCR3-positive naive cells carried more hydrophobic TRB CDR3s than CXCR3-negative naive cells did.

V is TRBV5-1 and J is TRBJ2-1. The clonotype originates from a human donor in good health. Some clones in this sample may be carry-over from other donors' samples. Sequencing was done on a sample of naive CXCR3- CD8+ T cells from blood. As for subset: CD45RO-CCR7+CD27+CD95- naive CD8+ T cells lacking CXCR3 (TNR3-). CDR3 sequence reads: CASSFSRPRDEQFF.